The text below deals with one T cell receptor delta chain. Its antigen is unidentified. The data are from a study of Vδ1+ human thymocytes. Study-wide results and caveats: Highly polyclonal TRG and TRD repertoires with Gaussian CDR3 length distributions appeared in thymus.

Looked up from germline, CDR1 is TSWWSYY and CDR2 is QGS. CDR3 size: 23 residues. V was pared by 0 bases and J by 2 bases, with 25 bases of the junction left unmatched. The template was reverse-transcribed extracted RNA. Multiplex PCR used pooled V-gene forward primers and a constant-region reverse primer to amplify CDR3s. TCRdb reanalysed the multiplex PCR reads with CATT. Of around 60,000 delta-chain clones detected, about 16% appear once; the ten largest clones hold about 0.4%. Source material: Vdelta1+ gamma-delta thymocytes from the thymus. Indicated subset: FACS-sorted CD3+ TCRalphabeta- TCRVdelta1+ TCRVdelta2- thymocytes. The TCR comes from a girl younger than two who had congenital heart surgery. The rearrangement uses TRDV1 and TRDJ1; 9 bases match TRDD3. CDR3 loop: CALGELYPIPGGTGGPLTDKLIF. The DNA for the CDR3 is TGTGCTCTTGGGGAACTGTACCCCATCCCAGGAGGTACTGGGGGACCGCTTACCGATAAACTCATCTTT.